These 31 T cell receptor beta chains were all obtained from the same sample, sequenced in a study of blood T cell repertoires in COVID-19. Assay: immunoSEQ multiplex PCR; the TCRdb copy retains only in-frame clones and omits some. The table records tens of thousands of clones, roughly two thirds of them present only once. Sequencing input: peripheral blood. These receptor sequences come from a human donor in a cohort sampled during active COVID-19.

This clone was found a few times. The chain couples TRBV13 to TRBJ2-3; 7 nucleotides align to TRBD1. This CDR3 spans 13 amino acids. V was pared by 2 bases and J by 4 bases, with 0 bases of the junction left unmatched. In germline, CDR1 is PRHDT, CDR2 FYEKMQ (reference sequence). CDR3 protein: CASSLQGADTQYF. In nucleotides, the CDR3 is TGTGCCAGCAGCTTACAGGGGGCAGATACGCAGTATTTT.

The V call is TRBV7-8, the J call TRBJ2-7, with TRBD2 identical over 14 bases. Germline trimming cut 6 bases from V and 2 bases from J; bases unmatched to any gene: 6. The CDR3 contains 16 residues. Germline V gene lookup returns CDR1 SGHVS and CDR2 FQNEAQ. This CDR3 is CASRPTTSGRAYEQYF. The CDR3 DNA sequence: TGTGCCAGCAGACCGACGACTAGCGGGAGGGCCTACGAGCAGTACTTC. The whole variable domain, remainder taken from reference TRBV7-8 and TRBJ2-7, is GAGVSQSPRYKVAKRGQDVALRCDPISGHVSLFWYQQALGQGPEFLTYFQNEAQLDKSGLPSDRFFAERPEGSVSTLKIQRTQQEDSAVYLCASRPTTSGRAYEQYFGPGTRLTVT.

The chain joins TRBV3-1 (or the pseudogene TRBV3-2) to TRBJ2-3; perhaps TRBD1 as D (6 bases). This CDR3 has 14 residues. V was clipped by 4 bases and J by 2 bases, with 10 bases between them. Germline CDR1 and CDR2: LGHDT and YNNKEL (reference sequence). This CDR3 reads CASSRDTHTDTQYF. DNA of the CDR3: TGTGCCAGCAGCCGGGACACACACACAGATACGCAGTATTTT.

The table lists this clone with a few counts. The chain links TRBV7-2 to TRBJ1-2; 9 bases are a match to TRBD1. CDR3 length: 14 amino acids. J gave up 6 bases and V 2 bases, and 4 bases lay outside the gene matches. Germline V gene sequence: CDR1 SGHTA, CDR2 FQGNSA. CDR3 nucleotide sequence: TGTGCCAGCAGCTTACAGGGACAGGGAGATGGCTACACCTTC. Translating it yields CASSLQGQGDGYTF.

This clone has a single count. V is TRBV7-9 and J is TRBJ2-7; the D gene is possibly TRBD2 (6 bases). V lost 5 bases, J lost 3 bases, and 20 bases lay in between. The CDR3 extends over 16 amino acids. Per germline, CDR1 SEHNR and CDR2 FQNEAQ (reference sequence). CDR3 DNA: TGTGCCAGCAGCACCCGTTCTGGCGGGAAGTTCTACGAGCAGTACTTC. Translating it yields CASSTRSGGKFYEQYF.

This clone has a handful of counts. CDR3 amino acids: CASSIDSDSPLHF. CDR3 bases: TGTGCCAGCAGCATTGATAGTGATTCACCCCTCCACTTT. The chain combines TRBV7-3 with TRBJ1-6; no clear D gene. The CDR3 is made up of 13 amino acids. With 5 bases removed from V and 8 bases from J, the gap between germline ends came to 10 bases. Germline V gene sequence: CDR1 SGHTA, CDR2 FQGTGA.

The chain is built from TRBV10-1 and TRBJ2-7, with 8 bases that match TRBD1. V gave up 2 bases and J gave up 2 bases; unmatched junction bases: 2. Germline CDR1 is WNHNN and CDR2 is SYGVQD (reference sequence). The CDR3 consists of 14 residues. The CDR3 reads CASSERTGTYEQYF. Written as DNA, the CDR3 is TGCGCCAGCAGTGAGAGGACAGGGACCTACGAGCAGTACTTC.

This clone occurred a few times. This rearrangement joins TRBV5-6 to TRBJ2-5, with a weak D call TRBD2 (6 bases). The V gene's germline CDR1 is SGHDT and CDR2 YYEEEE. V was cut by 0 bases and J by 2 bases, with 11 bases left in between. The CDR3 totals 15 residues. The CDR3 bases are TGTGCCAGCAGCTTGGATAGCGGAAGACAAGAGACCCAGTACTTC. This gives the protein CASSLDSGRQETQYF.

The chain combines TRBV19 with TRBJ1-2; D ambiguous. Trimming took off 3 bases at V and 8 bases at J, with 7 bases between the two ends. The CDR3 is made up of 11 amino acids. The germline CDR1 and CDR2 sequences are LNHDA and SQIVND (reference sequence). The CDR3 nucleotides are TGTGCCAGTAGTATTATCGGGGGCTACACCTTC. Protein product: CASSIIGGYTF.

This clone appeared a single time. The J gene is TRBJ2-5, the V gene TRBV19, with 7 bases matching TRBD1. CDR1 LNHDA and CDR2 SQIVND come from the germline V gene (reference sequence). This CDR3 region has 14 residues. V shed 5 bases and J 1 base; nucleotides not matched to a gene: 4. In nucleotides, the CDR3 is TGTGCCAGTAGTGGAAGGGGGCTCCAAGAGACCCAGTACTTC. Amino acids: CASSGRGLQETQYF.

The V gene is TRBV5-1, the J gene TRBJ1-1, with TRBD1 as a possible D gene (6 bases). Germline CDR1 SGHRS, CDR2 YFSETQ. The CDR3 sequence is 12 residues long. V was clipped by 4 bases and J by 5 bases, with 9 bases between them. CDR3 sequence (DNA): TGCGCCAGCAGCCGGGACATGACTGAAGCTTTCTTT. Its translation is CASSRDMTEAFF.

The chain couples TRBV5-6 to TRBJ2-7; D is possibly TRBD1 (7 bases). Germline loops: CDR1 SGHDT, CDR2 YYEEEE. V was pared by 1 base and J by 5 bases, with 10 bases between. The CDR3 is 13 amino acids. The CDR3 protein is CASSLTGEDEQYF. The CDR3 coding sequence is TGTGCCAGCAGCTTGACAGGGGAGGACGAGCAGTACTTC.

This clone was counted between two and nine times. The gene calls are TRBV7-2 and TRBJ1-1; D remains unclear. V shed 1 base and J shed 4 bases, with 10 bases lying between them. The CDR3 contains 14 residues. The germline V gene encodes CDR1 SGHTA and CDR2 FQGNSA. The CDR3 DNA reads TGTGCCAGCAGCTTAGGGGCGGAGGGCACTGAAGCTTTCTTT. Amino acids: CASSLGAEGTEAFF.

The CDR3 nucleotides are TGTGCCAGCAGCGTGGCGGGTAGCGGGGCCCAAGAGACCCAGTACTTC. Its translation is CASSVAGSGAQETQYF. The gene calls are TRBV9 and TRBJ2-5; 8 bases are a match to TRBD2. CDR1 and CDR2 from the germline V gene are SGDLS and YYNGEE. This CDR3 is built from 16 residues. V gave up 2 bases and J gave up 1 base; unmatched junction bases: 7.

V and J are TRBV7-2 and TRBJ1-5; TRBD1 might be the D (6 bases). V lost 5 bases, J lost 1 base, and 12 bases lay in between. This CDR3 contains 15 residues. Germline V gene data show CDR1 as SGHTA and CDR2 as FQGNSA. CDR3 protein: CASSPGGSSNQPQHF. CDR3 bases: TGTGCCAGCAGCCCGGGGGGCAGCAGCAATCAGCCCCAGCATTTT.

In its sample, this clone was seen many times. The genes are TRBV12-3 or TRBV12-4 and TRBJ1-2; a weak D match, TRBD1 (6 bases). Deletions cut 6 bases from V and 4 bases from J, with 12 bases between. The CDR3 runs 13 residues. The CDR3 bases are TGTGCCAGCAGATCAGGGGTCGGCTATGGCTACACCTTC. Its protein is CASRSGVGYGYTF.

The chain uses TRBV6-2 or TRBV6-3 and TRBJ2-1, with 12 bases matching TRBD2. Germline V lookup: CDR1 MNHEY, CDR2 SVGEGT. J lost 4 bases, V lost 6 bases, and 13 bases had no gene match. The CDR3 is 18 residues long. CDR3 amino acids: CASSRTSSGGAHYNEQFF. The CDR3 coding sequence is TGTGCCAGCAGCCGAACGTCTAGCGGGGGGGCCCATTACAATGAGCAGTTCTTC.

This rearrangement joins TRBV4-2 to TRBJ2-2; 7 bases map to TRBD2. The V gene's germline CDR1 is LGHNA and CDR2 YNFKEQ. J was trimmed by 6 bases and V by 5 bases; bases with no gene match: 9. The length of the CDR3 is 15 residues. CDR3 in amino acids: CASSLYREDAGELFF. CDR3 nucleotides: TGTGCCAGCAGCTTATATCGGGAGGACGCCGGGGAGCTGTTTTTT.

The chain has TRBV4-1 and TRBJ2-1; 12 bases are a match to TRBD2. The CDR3 is 18 amino acids. CDR1 MGHRA and CDR2 YSYEKL come from the germline V gene. Unmatched junction bases numbered 11, after V lost 1 base and J lost 7 bases. This CDR3 is CASSQGGTRLAGENEQFF. The CDR3 DNA reads TGCGCCAGCAGCCAAGGGGGGACTAGACTAGCGGGAGAAAATGAGCAGTTCTTC.

Comments on this clone: Distinct nucleotide sequences in the sample also encode this CDR3. The chain combines TRBV2 with TRBJ1-2; maybe TRBD1 (5 bases). Germline values: CDR1 SNHLY, CDR2 FYNNEI. The CDR3 contains 13 residues. Trimming took 2 bases from V and 2 from J, leaving 6 bases between them. CDR3 DNA sequence: TGTGCCAGCAGTGAACAGGGAAACTATGGCTACACCTTC. It codes for CASSEQGNYGYTF.

The chain combines TRBV2 with TRBJ2-3; D gene unclear. This CDR3 has 12 residues. V was trimmed by 5 bases and J by 5 bases, leaving 8 bases between them. Germline-derived CDR1 and CDR2 are SNHLY and FYNNEI. The CDR3 coding sequence is TGTGCCAGCAGTCAGGAAAAAGATACGCAGTATTTT. Encoded protein: CASSQEKDTQYF.

The sample holds many counts of this clone. The chain employs TRBV5-1 and TRBJ2-5; a possible D gene is TRBD1 (5 bases). The CDR3 is made up of 15 amino acids. V gave up 2 bases and J gave up 5 bases, with 16 bases separating them. Germline V lookup: CDR1 SGHRS, CDR2 YFSETQ. The CDR3 reads CASSLYARDSETQYF. CDR3 nucleotides: TGCGCCAGCAGCTTATATGCCAGGGATAGCGAGACCCAGTACTTC. The complete variable domain, with remaining parts taken from reference TRBV5-1 and TRBJ2-5, reads KAGVTQTPRYLIKTRGQQVTLSCSPISGHRSVSWYQQTPGQGLQFLFEYFSETQRNKGNFPGRFSGRQFSNSRSEMNVSTLELGDSALYLCASSLYARDSETQYFGPGTRLLVL.

The chain recombines TRBV6-6 with TRBJ1-2, with 7 bases that match TRBD1. CDR3 length equals 15 residues. Trimming at V came to 5 bases and at J to 0 bases, leaving 6 bases not matched to a gene. From germline, CDR1 is MNHNY and CDR2 SVGAGI (reference sequence). The CDR3 nucleotides are TGTGCCAGCAGTCAGGGGACAGCAGCTAACTATGGCTACACCTTC. Its translation: CASSQGTAANYGYTF.

This clone showed up just a few times. This chain joins TRBV1 and TRBJ2-3; TRBD2, the D gene given by the table, was not confirmed from the DNA. TRBV1 is reported as a pseudogene. The CDR3 is made up of 17 amino acids. The CDR3: CTSSPSPRGAGGDTQYF. CDR3 sequence (DNA): TGCACCAGCAGCCCCTCCCCTCGGGGGGCCGGAGGAGATACGCAGTATTTT.

The CDR3 here is CASSLVGVEQYF. The CDR3 region has the DNA TGTGCCAGCAGCTTAGTAGGGGTGGAGCAGTACTTC. The chain recombines TRBV11-2 with TRBJ2-7; a possible D gene is TRBD1 (5 bases). Germline V gene lookup returns CDR1 SGHAT and CDR2 FQNNGV. The V end lost 1 base, the J end lost 7 bases, and 8 bases lay between the germline ends. The CDR3 is 12 amino acids.

This chain links TRBV5-4 with TRBJ2-5; 7 positions match TRBD2. The CDR3 is made up of 20 amino acids. Per the germline V gene, CDR1 is SGHNT and CDR2 is YYREEE (reference sequence). Germline trimming cut 4 bases from V and 5 bases from J; bases unmatched to any gene: 26. CDR3 sequence: CASSAPRGSVRRGMSETQYF. The CDR3 DNA follows: TGTGCCAGCAGCGCTCCTCGGGGGTCAGTACGGCGGGGGATGTCGGAGACCCAGTACTTC.

The rearrangement joins TRBV11-2 to TRBJ2-7; D possibly corresponds to TRBD2 (6 bases). The V gene's germline CDR1 is SGHAT and CDR2 FQNNGV. V shed 1 base and J shed 1 base, with 11 bases lying between them. This CDR3 comprises 15 residues. CDR3 coding DNA: TGTGCCAGCAGCTTAGTAGCGGACGGATCCTACGAGCAGTACTTC. This gives the protein CASSLVADGSYEQYF.

The rearrangement links TRBV5-1 to TRBJ2-2, with D perhaps TRBD1 (5 bases). From germline, CDR1 is SGHRS and CDR2 YFSETQ. This CDR3 spans 14 amino acids. V gave up 0 bases and J gave up 7 bases, with 10 bases separating them. The CDR3 nucleotides are TGCGCCAGCAGCTTGGAGGGGCCTCACGGGGAGCTGTTTTTT. Its translation: CASSLEGPHGELFF. The full variable domain, its missing parts supplied by reference TRBV5-1 and TRBJ2-2, is KAGVTQTPRYLIKTRGQQVTLSCSPISGHRSVSWYQQTPGQGLQFLFEYFSETQRNKGNFPGRFSGRQFSNSRSEMNVSTLELGDSALYLCASSLEGPHGELFFGEGSRLTVL.

This clone was seen more than once but under ten times. This chain uses TRBV28 with TRBJ1-5, with D perhaps matching TRBD1 (6 bases). This CDR3 is 14 amino acids long. Germline V CDR1 and CDR2: MDHEN, SYDVKM. Trimming shortened V by 8 bases and J by 5 bases, and 16 bases separated the two germline ends. CDR3 nucleotide sequence: TGTGCCAGCGGTCGAGGGCAGGGGCATCAGCCCCAGCATTTT. Its protein is CASGRGQGHQPQHF.

CDR3 sequence (DNA): TGCAGTGCTAGAGCGACCGGGGAGCTGTTTTTT. Encoded protein: CSARATGELFF. The chain recombines TRBV20-1 with TRBJ2-2, with unresolved D. Trimming removed 1 base from V and 5 bases from J, with 2 bases in between. There are 11 residues in the CDR3. The germline V gene encodes CDR1 DFQATT and CDR2 SNEGSKA (reference sequence).

This chain joins TRBV28 and TRBJ2-3; 9 bases align to TRBD1. This CDR3 spans 18 amino acids. J was trimmed by 3 bases and V by 5 bases; bases with no gene match: 15. Germline V gene data show CDR1 as MDHEN and CDR2 as SYDVKM. The CDR3: CASSPVIHTGTGTDTQYF. The CDR3 region has the DNA TGTGCCAGCAGTCCTGTCATCCACACCGGGACAGGGACAGATACGCAGTATTTT.